These T cell receptor beta chains were read from a single sample in a study of cytomegalovirus exposure and HLA in healthy donors. Sequencing used immunoSEQ multiplex PCR; TCRdb keeps in-frame clones, though not all of them. This sample has approximately 72,000 clones; 94% occur once, and the top ten carry roughly 0.6%. The sequenced material came from PBMCs. The receptors derive from a woman under 30 in good health and CMV-seronegative. Both conserved end residues are part of each CDR3. The order of the fields is J gene, D gene, V gene, clone size, CDR3 DNA, CDR3 protein. A D gene is named only where the DNA matches it firmly. Clone size is shown for a subset of rows, as once, few, many or a class of expanded clone.

TRBJ1-5 . TRBV6-6 . TGTGCCAGCAGTTATAAGAGGGATCAGCCCCAGCATTTT CASSYKRDQPQHF
TRBJ1-2 TRBD1 TRBV5-4 . TGTGCCAGCAGCATCAACAGGGGTTCCTATGGCTACACCTTC CASSINRGSYGYTF
TRBJ2-2 TRBD2 TRBV9 . TGTGCCAGCAGCGTTAGCGGGGGGGCCGCCGGGGAGCTGTTTTTT CASSVSGGAAGELFF
TRBJ2-1 . TRBV6-4 . TGTGCCAGCAGCGACTTTAGCCACAATGAGCAGTTCTTC CASSDFSHNEQFF
TRBJ2-1 TRBD1 TRBV28 . TGTGCCAGCAGTTCGCCAGCGACAGGGGGGAACAATGAGCAGTTCTTC CASSSPATGGNNEQFF
TRBJ2-3 TRBD2 TRBV11-2 . TGTGCCAGCAGCCCTAGCGGGGGCGTCCAAACAGATACGCAGTATTTT CASSPSGGVQTDTQYF
TRBJ1-4 TRBD1 TRBV5-6 . TGTGCCAGCAGCCCGAAGGACAGGGGCAAGGAAAAACTGTTTTTT CASSPKDRGKEKLFF
TRBJ1-5 TRBD1 TRBV4-1 . TGCGCCAGCAGCCAGGAGGGGGGACAGGGAGGCAATCAGCCCCAGCATTTT CASSQEGGQGGNQPQHF
TRBJ1-2 TRBD1 TRBV4-3 once TGCGCCAGCAGCCAAGGCGCGTTTCGGGACAGAGCCATTAACTATGGCTACACCTTC CASSQGAFRDRAINYGYTF
TRBJ1-5 . TRBV7-2 . TGTGCCAGCAGCTACATTCCGGGGTCCGGTCAGCCCCAGCATTTT CASSYIPGSGQPQHF
TRBJ1-2 . TRBV27 . TGTGCCAGCAGTTACTCAGGAGGGCTTGGCTACACCTTC CASSYSGGLGYTF
TRBJ1-2 TRBD1 TRBV4-3 . TGCGCCAGCAGCCAAGATATTGACAGGGGGGGGGATAACTATGGCTACACCTTC CASSQDIDRGGDNYGYTF
TRBJ1-5 . TRBV2 . TGTGCCAGCAGCATACAGGGTGGGAATCAGCCCCAGCATTTT CASSIQGGNQPQHF
TRBJ1-4 TRBD1 TRBV5-6 . TGTGCCAGCAGCCTGAAATTCGTCCCGGGACAGAGAACTAATGAAAAACTGTTTTTT CASSLKFVPGQRTNEKLFF
TRBJ2-7 TRBD2 TRBV7-2 . TGTGCCAGCAGCGGGGACTACCTCTTGGGCAAGCAGTACTTC CASSGDYLLGKQYF
TRBJ1-3 . TRBV28 . TGTGCCAGCAGTTTCCCGACAGGTTTTGGAAACACCATATATTTT CASSFPTGFGNTIYF
TRBJ2-1 TRBD2 TRBV18 once TGTGCCACCATTCGGTCGGGGGGGAGCTCCTACAATGAGCAGTTCTTC CATIRSGGSSYNEQFF
TRBJ1-1 . TRBV7-8 once TGTGCCAGCAGCTTAGCAAGACAGTGGCTGAACACTGAAGCTTTCTTT CASSLARQWLNTEAFF
TRBJ1-5 . TRBV21-1 . TGTGCCAGCAGCAATAAACAGCATAGCAATCAGCCCCAGCATTTT CASSNKQHSNQPQHF
TRBJ1-6 . TRBV7-9 . TGTGCCAGCAGCACCATACAGGGAACCTATAATTCACCCCTCCACTTT CASSTIQGTYNSPLHF
TRBJ2-7 . TRBV19 . TGTGCCAGTAGTGGACGGCAGGGGAACCCATCGCTCTACGAGCAGTACTTC CASSGRQGNPSLYEQYF
TRBJ2-2 TRBD1 TRBV11-3 . TGTGCCAGCAGCCCCAGGACAGGGGGGGAGCTGTTTTTT CASSPRTGGELFF
TRBJ2-4 TRBD2 TRBV10-1 . TGCGCCAGCAGACCGTTAGCGGGGGGGCCCTTCGTAGCCAAAAACATTCAGTACTTC CASRPLAGGPFVAKNIQYF